The clone carrying this T cell receptor (beta chain) has just a few counts. Germline values: CDR1 MNHNS, CDR2 SASEGT. This CDR3 has 15 residues. V lost 4 bases and J lost 4, with 16 bases in between. These data come from a study of cytomegalovirus exposure and HLA in healthy donors. PCR involved 60 Vbeta and 13 Jbeta primers. The table came from immunoSEQ multiplex PCR; TCRdb's copy has only in-frame clones and leaves some out. The table has 150,000 to 200,000 clones, roughly 80% seen once. This receptor was taken from a male donor in good health and CMV-seronegative. The specimen sequenced was PBMCs. The rearrangement uses TRBV6-1 and TRBJ1-1; D is perhaps TRBD1 (6 bases). CDR3 DNA: TGTGCCAGCAGTGGGACAGCTTTTGTAAGCACTGAAGCTTTCTTT. Protein sequence: CASSGTAFVSTEAFF.